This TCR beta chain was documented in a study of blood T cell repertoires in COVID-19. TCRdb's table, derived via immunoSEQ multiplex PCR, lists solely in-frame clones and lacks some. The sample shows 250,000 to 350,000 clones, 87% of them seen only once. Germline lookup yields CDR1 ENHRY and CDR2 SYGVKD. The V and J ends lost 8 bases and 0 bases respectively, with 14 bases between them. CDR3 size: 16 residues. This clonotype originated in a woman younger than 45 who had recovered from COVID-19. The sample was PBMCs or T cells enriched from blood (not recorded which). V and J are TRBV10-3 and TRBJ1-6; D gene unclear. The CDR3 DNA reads TGTGCCATCCACGTAGATGAGAGCTCCTATAATTCACCCCTCCACTTT. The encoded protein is CAIHVDESSYNSPLHF.